This T cell receptor (beta chain) was obtained from a study of blood T cell repertoires in COVID-19. About the study: Sample material is recorded as cDNA or gDNA derived from T cells, B-cell-depleted T cells, or PBMCs.

Germline CDR1 is LNHDA and CDR2 is SQIVND (reference sequence). This CDR3 is built from 16 residues. Trimming took 11 bases from V and 0 from J, leaving 17 bases between them. The study assigned cohorts using participant-reported clinical history. Some clones are missing from TCRdb's copy, which holds only in-frame ones; the method was immunoSEQ multiplex PCR. Among approximately 390,000 clones, approximately 86% were seen once, and the ten largest hold about 2.1%. The rearrangement links TRBV19 to TRBJ2-6, with D possibly matching TRBD1 (5 bases). This clonotype originated in a woman in her forties with acute COVID-19. The source material was PBMCs or T cells enriched from blood (not recorded which). The CDR3 DNA reads TGTGCCTCAACAGACCCACAGGCCTCTGGGGCCAACGTCCTGACTTTC. Translating it yields CASTDPQASGANVLTF.